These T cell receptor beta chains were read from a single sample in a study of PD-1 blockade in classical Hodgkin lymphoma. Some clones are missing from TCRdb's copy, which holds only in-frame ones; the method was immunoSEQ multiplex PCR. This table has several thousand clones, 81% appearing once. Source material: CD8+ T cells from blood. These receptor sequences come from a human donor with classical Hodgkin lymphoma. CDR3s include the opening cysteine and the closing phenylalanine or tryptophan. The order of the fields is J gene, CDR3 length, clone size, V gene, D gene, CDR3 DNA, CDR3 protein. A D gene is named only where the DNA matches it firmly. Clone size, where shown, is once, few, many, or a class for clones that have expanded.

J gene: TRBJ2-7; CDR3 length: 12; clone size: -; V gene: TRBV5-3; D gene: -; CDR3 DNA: TGTGCTAACCAGATCCGCTCCTACGAGCAGTACTTC; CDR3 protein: CANQIRSYEQYF
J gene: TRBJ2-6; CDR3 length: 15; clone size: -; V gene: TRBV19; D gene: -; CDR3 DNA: TGTGCCAGTAGTCCCCATACATCTGGGGCCAACGTCCTGACTTTC; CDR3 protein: CASSPHTSGANVLTF
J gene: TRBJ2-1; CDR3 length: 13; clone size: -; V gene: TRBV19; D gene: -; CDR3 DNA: TGTGCCAGTAGTTCCAGACAGCCATATGAGCAGTTCTTC; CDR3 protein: CASSSRQPYEQFF
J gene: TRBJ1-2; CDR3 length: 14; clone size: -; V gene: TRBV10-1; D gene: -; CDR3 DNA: TGCGCCAGCAGTGAATGGTGCAAGAACTATGGCTACACCTTC; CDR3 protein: CASSEWCKNYGYTF
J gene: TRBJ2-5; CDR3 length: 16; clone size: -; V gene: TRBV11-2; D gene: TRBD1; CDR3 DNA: TGTGCCAGCAGCTTAGTCAGGACAGGGGGCAAAGAGACCCAGTACTTC; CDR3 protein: CASSLVRTGGKETQYF
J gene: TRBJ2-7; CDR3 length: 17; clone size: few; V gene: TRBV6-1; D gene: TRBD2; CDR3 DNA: TGTGCCAGCAGTGAAGCGGGGCGGCTAGCGGGAGTCTACGAGCAGTACTTC; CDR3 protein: CASSEAGRLAGVYEQYF
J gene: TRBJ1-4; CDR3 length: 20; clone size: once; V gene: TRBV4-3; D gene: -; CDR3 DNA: TGCGCCAGCAGCCAAGATTCCAGGGAGGGATTCACTGCAACTAATGAAAAACTGTTTTTT; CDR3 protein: CASSQDSREGFTATNEKLFF
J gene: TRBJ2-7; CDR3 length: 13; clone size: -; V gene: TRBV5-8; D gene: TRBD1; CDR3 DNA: TGTGCCAGCAGCACGGGACAGTCCTACGAGCAGTACTTC; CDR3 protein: CASSTGQSYEQYF
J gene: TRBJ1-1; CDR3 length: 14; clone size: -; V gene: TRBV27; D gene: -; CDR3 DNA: TGTGCCAGCAGTTTATCGTGGGCGAACACTGAAGCTTTCTTT; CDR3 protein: CASSLSWANTEAFF
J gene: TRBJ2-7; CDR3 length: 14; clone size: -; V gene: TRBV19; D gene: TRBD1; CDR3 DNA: TGTGCCAGTAGCCCCCGCCAGGGGGCCTACGAGCAGTACTTC; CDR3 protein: CASSPRQGAYEQYF
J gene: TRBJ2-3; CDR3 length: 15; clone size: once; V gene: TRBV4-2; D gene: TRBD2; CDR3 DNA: TGTGCCAGCAGCTACCTAGGGAGGGACGAAGATACGCAGTATTTT; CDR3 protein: CASSYLGRDEDTQYF
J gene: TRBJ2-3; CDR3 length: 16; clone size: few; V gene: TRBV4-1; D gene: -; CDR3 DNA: TGCGCCAGCAGCCCTAAGGAGGGGTTACACACAGATACGCAGTATTTT; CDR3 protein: CASSPKEGLHTDTQYF
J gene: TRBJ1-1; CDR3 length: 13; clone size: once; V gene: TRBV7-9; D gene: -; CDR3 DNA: TGTGCCAGCAGCCTCGGACTGCCCACTGAAGCTTTCTTT; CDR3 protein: CASSLGLPTEAFF
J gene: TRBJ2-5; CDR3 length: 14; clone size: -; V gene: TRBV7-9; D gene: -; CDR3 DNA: TGTGCCAGCAGCACCCCTGGGGACCAAGAGACCCAGTACTTC; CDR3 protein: CASSTPGDQETQYF
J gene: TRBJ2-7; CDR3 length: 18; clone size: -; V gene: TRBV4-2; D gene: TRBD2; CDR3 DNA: TGTGCCAGCAGCCAAGGGATACTAGCGGGGGCGGGACCCTACGAGCAGTACTTC; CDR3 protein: CASSQGILAGAGPYEQYF
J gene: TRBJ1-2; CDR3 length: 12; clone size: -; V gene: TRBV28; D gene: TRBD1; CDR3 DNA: TGTGCCAGCAGCCCCCGGACAGGTGGCTACACCTTC; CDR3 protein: CASSPRTGGYTF